Below are 27 T cell receptor beta chains sequenced from a single sample in a study of T cell responses to AZD1222 COVID-19 vaccine. This table comes from immunoSEQ multiplex PCR, and its TCRdb copy is limited to in-frame clones, with some not included. In the table there are more than 95,000 clones, around 89% of which are singletons. The sample was peripheral blood, taken on day 0 of AZD1222 vaccination. The receptors here all came from an adult in good health.

This chain connects TRBV5-1 to TRBJ2-3; D uncertain. The CDR3 runs to 15 residues. V was cut by 4 bases and J by 0 bases, with 12 bases left in between. CDR1 is SGHRS and CDR2 is YFSETQ in the germline V gene. Here the CDR3 DNA reads TGCGCCAGCAGCCCTGACTTGACTAGCACAGATACGCAGTATTTT. Its translation is CASSPDLTSTDTQYF.

The chain is built from TRBV6-1 and TRBJ1-2; D possibly corresponds to TRBD1 (6 bases). The V gene's germline CDR1 is MNHNS and CDR2 SASEGT. V lost 0 bases and J 2 bases, leaving 10 bases between the germline ends. The CDR3 has 15 residues. CDR3 residues: CASSEARTGNYGYTF. In DNA form, the CDR3 reads TGTGCCAGCAGTGAAGCGCGAACAGGGAACTATGGCTACACCTTC.

This clone has just one count. The chain has TRBV5-1 and TRBJ2-6, with 11 bases identical to TRBD1. CDR1 and CDR2 (germline): SGHRS, YFSETQ. This CDR3 is 20 amino acids long. V shed 0 bases and J 4 bases; nucleotides not matched to a gene: 12. The CDR3 region is CASSLVFGGTGGRGANVLTF. For the CDR3, the DNA is TGCGCCAGCAGCTTGGTGTTCGGCGGGACAGGGGGGAGAGGGGCCAACGTCCTGACTTTC.

This chain links TRBV19 with TRBJ2-1, with TRBD1 matching over 8 bases. Looked up from germline, CDR1 is LNHDA and CDR2 is SQIVND (reference sequence). The length of the CDR3 is 15 residues. V gave up 1 base and J gave up 6 bases; unmatched junction bases: 5. CDR3 coding DNA: TGTGCCAGTAGTATAGCGGGACAGGTATCCAATGAGCAGTTCTTC. It translates to CASSIAGQVSNEQFF.

This chain uses TRBV7-6 with TRBJ1-5; D gene uncertain. Germline CDR1 reads SGHVS; CDR2 reads FNYEAQ. CDR3 length equals 13 residues. The germline V and J ends were trimmed by 2 bases and 6 bases, with 8 bases remaining between them. CDR3 nucleotides: TGTGCCAGCAGCTTACGAATCGGTCAGCCCCAGCATTTT. Protein product: CASSLRIGQPQHF.

This rearrangement joins TRBV19 to TRBJ1-5; 7 bases are shared with TRBD1. V trimming: 4 bases; J trimming: 6 bases; junction bases outside the gene matches: 9. This CDR3 has 15 amino acids. Germline V gene lookup returns CDR1 LNHDA and CDR2 SQIVND (reference sequence). CDR3 DNA: TGTGCCAGTAGTAAGGTGACAGGGTACCTTCAGCCCCAGCATTTT. Translating gives CASSKVTGYLQPQHF. Filled out from reference TRBV19 and TRBJ1-5, the complete variable domain reads DGGITQSPKYLFRKEGQNVTLSCEQNLNHDAMYWYRQDPGQGLRLIYYSQIVNDFQKGDIAEGYSVSREKKESFPLTVTSAQKNPTAFYLCASSKVTGYLQPQHFGDGTRLSIL.

This chain links TRBV7-2 with TRBJ2-7; 11 bases line up with TRBD2. V was clipped by 4 bases and J by 3 bases; unmatched bases: 5. CDR1 SGHTA and CDR2 FQGNSA come from the germline V gene. CDR3 length: 15 amino acids. CDR3 nucleotide sequence: TGTGCCAGCAGCTCGACTAGCGGGGAGGGCTACGAGCAGTACTTC. Protein sequence: CASSSTSGEGYEQYF.

This chain joins TRBV19 and TRBJ2-7, with 10 bases identical to TRBD1. The J segment lost 5 bases and the V segment lost 8 bases, leaving 9 bases of the junction unmatched. The CDR3 sequence is 14 residues long. CDR1 is LNHDA, CDR2 SQIVND, per germline (reference sequence). This chain's CDR3 is CASGTTGGFNEQYF. For the CDR3, the DNA is TGTGCCAGTGGGACGACAGGGGGCTTTAACGAGCAGTACTTC.

DNA for the CDR3: TGTGCCAGCAGCCCACTAGCTGAGCAGTTCTTC. Protein: CASSPLAEQFF. The chain couples TRBV12-3 or TRBV12-4 to TRBJ2-1; possibly TRBD2 for D (6 bases). The CDR3 spans 11 residues. With 6 bases removed from V and 9 bases from J, the gap between germline ends came to 9 bases.

The V call is TRBV6-2 or TRBV6-3, the J call TRBJ1-1; 10 nucleotides align to TRBD1. This CDR3 has 14 amino acids. The ends lost 0 bases at V and 7 bases at J; junction bases unmatched: 2. Germline values: CDR1 MNHEY, CDR2 SVGEGT. The CDR3, as DNA: TGTGCCAGCAGTTACTCGGGGACAGGGGTTGAAGCTTTCTTT. Encoded protein: CASSYSGTGVEAFF.

This chain uses TRBV7-2 with TRBJ2-7, with TRBD1 matching 7 bases. Unmatched junction bases numbered 13, after V lost 5 bases and J lost 3 bases. The CDR3 sequence is 16 residues long. Germline assignment: CDR1 SGHTA and CDR2 FQGNSA. CDR3 amino acids: CASSAPLQGKIYEQYF. CDR3 DNA sequence: TGTGCCAGCAGCGCTCCACTACAGGGGAAGATCTACGAGCAGTACTTC.

V and J are TRBV6-6 and TRBJ1-5; unclear D gene. CDR3 length: 17 amino acids. Germline lookup yields CDR1 MNHNY and CDR2 SVGAGI (reference sequence). Trimming cost V 5 bases and J 2 bases, with 19 bases left between them. In DNA, the CDR3 is TGTGCCAGCAGTCCCCGGGGTGGAAGGCCAGGCAATCAGCCCCAGCATTTT. Protein product: CASSPRGGRPGNQPQHF.

This chain links TRBV5-1 with TRBJ1-4; the D gene is possibly TRBD1 (5 bases). Germline CDR1 reads SGHRS; CDR2 reads YFSETQ. The CDR3 extends over 14 amino acids. Trimming left V 4 bases short and J 7 bases short, with 14 bases between. CDR3 sequence: CASSPGEGPEKLFF. CDR3 sequence (DNA): TGCGCCAGCAGCCCGGGAGAGGGGCCTGAAAAACTGTTTTTT.

The chain has TRBV6-6 and TRBJ1-3; D unclear. V was cut by 8 bases and J by 0 bases, with 14 bases left in between. Germline V gene lookup returns CDR1 MNHNY and CDR2 SVGAGI (reference sequence). The CDR3 length is 15 residues. Here the CDR3 reads CASGQGLGSGNTIYF. In nucleotides, the CDR3 is TGTGCCAGCGGGCAAGGACTGGGCTCTGGAAACACCATATATTTT.

The genes are TRBV4-1 and TRBJ1-1, with D hard to call. V was trimmed by 1 base and J by 1 base, leaving 13 bases between them. CDR1 and CDR2 from the germline V gene are MGHRA and YSYEKL. CDR3 length: 16 residues. The CDR3 DNA is TGCGCCAGCAGCCAAGGGCGAGGGCTTGGGAACACTGAAGCTTTCTTT. This translates into CASSQGRGLGNTEAFF.

V and J are TRBV29-1 and TRBJ1-2; no clear D. Trimming pared 0 bases from V and 2 bases from J, leaving 13 bases between. The CDR3 has 15 residues. Germline loops: CDR1 SQVTM, CDR2 ANQGSEA. Written as DNA, the CDR3 is TGCAGCGTTGAAGATTCCGGGTGGGAAAACTATGGCTACACCTTC. As protein: CSVEDSGWENYGYTF. Drawing the rest from reference TRBV29-1 and TRBJ1-2, the complete variable domain is SAVISQKPSRDICQRGTSLTIQCQVDSQVTMMFWYRQQPGQSLTLIATANQGSEATYESGFVIDKFPISRPNLTFSTLTVSNMSPEDSSIYLCSVEDSGWENYGYTFGSGTRLTVV.

This rearrangement joins TRBV2 to TRBJ1-4; the match to TRBD1 covers 8 bases. Germline CDR1 and CDR2: SNHLY and FYNNEI. The CDR3 runs to 16 residues. The V gene end was trimmed by 7 bases and the J gene end by 5 bases; junction bases not matched to a gene: 12. CDR3 nucleotides: TGTGCCAGCACCCCGGGACAGGCTATTTTAAATGAAAAACTGTTTTTT. Its protein is CASTPGQAILNEKLFF.

This clone was observed once. The V gene is TRBV11-2, the J gene TRBJ1-1; D is unclear. This CDR3 comprises 14 residues. The germline V gene encodes CDR1 SGHAT and CDR2 FQNNGV. Between the trimmed V and J ends, which lost 5 bases and 3 bases, there was a span of 13 bases. The chain's CDR3 is CASSASGWDTEAFF. CDR3 nucleotides: TGTGCCAGCAGCGCGTCGGGGTGGGACACTGAAGCTTTCTTT.

CDR3 nucleotides: TGCAGCGTTAAGGACGGAAACACTGAAGCTTTCTTT. This sequence encodes CSVKDGNTEAFF. V usage is TRBV29-1 and J usage is TRBJ1-1; D is uncertain. The CDR3 length is 12 residues. The V end lost 5 bases, the J end lost 2 bases, and 9 bases lay between the germline ends. Looked up from germline, CDR1 is SQVTM and CDR2 is ANQGSEA.

The V gene is TRBV15, the J gene TRBJ2-3; 8 bases fit TRBD1. CDR3 length: 15 amino acids. Trimming cost V 5 bases and J 1 base; bases outside gene matches: 5. CDR1 is LNHNV, CDR2 YYDKDF, per germline (reference sequence). The CDR3 loop reads CATSPRTGRTDTQYF. In DNA form, the CDR3 reads TGTGCCACCAGCCCCCGGACAGGGCGCACAGATACGCAGTATTTT.

The chain couples TRBV7-9 to TRBJ1-1; weak D call: TRBD1 (5 bases). This CDR3 spans 15 amino acids. Trimming pared 6 bases from V and 0 bases from J, leaving 14 bases between. CDR1 and CDR2 from the germline V gene are SEHNR and FQNEAQ (reference sequence). The CDR3 DNA follows: TGTGCCAGCAGTAACCGGGGCCGCATGAACACTGAAGCTTTCTTT. Translating gives CASSNRGRMNTEAFF.

This chain links TRBV20-1 with TRBJ1-1; no clear D gene. This CDR3 is 11 amino acids long. Germline V lookup: CDR1 DFQATT, CDR2 SNEGSKA (reference sequence). The germline V and J ends were trimmed by 3 bases and 6 bases, with 8 bases remaining between them. CDR3: CSASRFPEAFF. The DNA for the CDR3 is TGCAGTGCTAGTCGATTCCCTGAAGCTTTCTTT.

The chain has TRBV7-8 and TRBJ1-1; D is unclear. The V end was cut by 5 bases, the J end by 1 base, with 11 bases between. Per germline, CDR1 SGHVS and CDR2 FQNEAQ. The CDR3 consists of 14 residues. The CDR3 nucleotides are TGTGCCAGCAGCGCCCGGTGGCCGAACACTGAAGCTTTCTTT. Translation gives CASSARWPNTEAFF.

With respect to this clone: The conserved phenylalanine or tryptophan is not found at the CDR3 terminus, so this likely reflects a read error. The rearrangement links TRBV6-5 to TRBJ1-6; 7 bases are a match to TRBD1. V shed 4 bases and J 6 bases; nucleotides not matched to a gene: 0. The germline CDR1 and CDR2 sequences are MNHEY and SVGAGI. The CDR3 has 13 residues. The CDR3 is CASSSGGNSPLHL. The CDR3 DNA is TGTGCCAGCAGTTCAGGGGGTAATTCACCCCTCCACCTT.

The chain is built from TRBV29-1 and TRBJ2-1, with 7 bases fitting TRBD1. J was trimmed by 6 bases and V by 4 bases; bases with no gene match: 6. Per the germline V gene, CDR1 is SQVTM and CDR2 is ANQGSEA. The CDR3 has 13 amino acids. The chain's CDR3 is CSVVTGESNEQFF. CDR3 nucleotide sequence: TGCAGCGTTGTAACAGGGGAAAGCAATGAGCAGTTCTTC.

The V gene is TRBV4-2, the J gene TRBJ2-2; TRBD2 might be the D (6 bases). CDR3 length equals 15 residues. V lost 2 bases and J 2 bases, leaving 9 bases between the germline ends. Germline assignment: CDR1 LGHNA and CDR2 YNFKEQ. This chain's CDR3 is CASSQWDSNTGELFF. The CDR3 nucleotides read TGTGCCAGCAGCCAATGGGACTCCAACACCGGGGAGCTGTTTTTT.

The chain employs TRBV11-2 and TRBJ2-1, with 9 bases lining up with TRBD1. Germline CDR1 and CDR2: SGHAT and FQNNGV. The CDR3 is 16 residues long. The junction had 12 bases not matched to a gene; V was cut back by 6 bases and J by 6 bases. This CDR3 is CASSLSSGTGFNEQFF. DNA for the CDR3: TGTGCCAGCAGTCTTAGCTCCGGGACAGGGTTCAATGAGCAGTTCTTC.